Following are 25 T cell receptor beta chains from one sample sequenced in a study of CXCR3-negative and CXCR3-positive naive CD8 T cells. The study, taken as a whole, reports: CXCR3-positive naive cells carried more hydrophobic TRB CDR3s than CXCR3-negative ones.

Their target antigens are unknown. Each TRB cDNA library was prepared by 5' RACE (with UMI labels). TCRdb reworked the 5' RACE reads into one entry per CDR3 protein, no DNA. The listing contains under 60,000 distinct CDR3 sequences. The sample was naive CXCR3+ CD8+ T cells from blood. Described subset: CD45RO-CCR7+CD27+CD95- naive CD8+ T cells expressing CXCR3 (TNR3+). The receptor set was obtained from a human donor in good health. Some clones in this sample may be carry-over from other donors' samples.

The rearrangement links TRBV6-2 or TRBV6-3 to TRBJ2-1. The CDR3 has 15 amino acids. CDR1 MNHEY and CDR2 SVGEGT come from the germline V gene. The CDR3 loop is CASRPDMSSYNEQFF.

This sequence joins TRBV29-1 and TRBJ2-1; TCRdb designates TRBD2, a call that cannot be tested without DNA. The CDR3 has 14 residues. Germline V lookup: CDR1 SQVTM, CDR2 ANQGSEA. The CDR3: CSAATSGGDNEQFF.

V and J are TRBV20-1 and TRBJ2-7. The length of the CDR3 is 12 residues. Germline V CDR1 and CDR2: DFQATT, SNEGSKA (reference sequence). The CDR3 region is CSANNLAYEQYF.

Frequency places this clonotype as medium-sized. This chain connects TRBV11-3 to TRBJ2-7; checking the TCRdb D call of TRBD1 is not possible without DNA. The CDR3 runs 15 residues. Germline V gene data show CDR1 as SGHNT and CDR2 as YENEEA. The CDR3 loop reads CASTMAGRLSYEQYF. Supplemented by reference TRBV11-3 and TRBJ2-7, the full variable domain reads EAGVVQSPRYKIIEKKQPVAFWCNPISGHNTLYWYLQNLGQGPELLIRYENEEAVDDSQLPKDRFSAERLKGVDSTLKIQPAELGDSAVYLCASTMAGRLSYEQYFGPGTRLTVT.

The gene calls are TRBV29-1 and TRBJ2-2; no DNA is available, so the TRBD2 call from TCRdb remains unchecked. The CDR3 totals 13 residues. CDR1 is SQVTM and CDR2 is ANQGSEA in the germline V gene. Here the CDR3 reads CSAETSSTGELFF.

This sequence joins TRBV12-3 or TRBV12-4 and TRBJ1-1. The CDR3 extends over 13 amino acids. This chain's CDR3 is CASSLGGVTEAFF.

J is TRBJ2-7 and V is TRBV14; TCRdb proposes TRBD1, but this gene call is untestable without DNA. This CDR3 has 15 residues. Germline V gives CDR1 SGHDN, CDR2 FVKESK. This chain's CDR3 is CASSQDRGLIYEQYF.

The rearrangement links TRBV27 to TRBJ2-1; TCRdb names TRBD1, which stays unverified in the absence of DNA. Germline CDR1 is MNHEY and CDR2 is SMNVEV (reference sequence). The CDR3 totals 15 residues. The chain's CDR3 is CASSLAVSTYNEQFF.

The chain links TRBV15 to TRBJ2-7; the TCRdb call, TRBD1, lacks DNA for checking. CDR3 length: 15 residues. Germline V gene lookup returns CDR1 LNHNV and CDR2 YYDKDF (reference sequence). CDR3: CATSRDGGGGYEQYF.

This sequence joins TRBV6-6 and TRBJ2-7; TCRdb reports TRBD1, a call that lacks DNA to check it against. The CDR3 is made up of 14 amino acids. Germline CDR1 MNHNY, CDR2 SVGAGI (reference sequence). CDR3 amino acids: CASSYRDRTYEQYF.

This chain links TRBV20-1 with TRBJ2-2; checking the TCRdb D call of TRBD1 is not possible without DNA. The length of the CDR3 is 17 residues. CDR1 and CDR2 (germline): DFQATT, SNEGSKA (reference sequence). The CDR3 is CSARGFDGTGYTGELFF.

This chain links TRBV29-1 with TRBJ2-7. CDR1 is SQVTM, CDR2 ANQGSEA, per germline. This CDR3 contains 12 residues. The CDR3 protein is CSVEDLSYEQYF.

This chain joins TRBV7-2 and TRBJ2-5; the TCRdb D gene call, TRBD2, has no DNA to confirm it. The length of the CDR3 is 19 residues. CDR1 SGHTA and CDR2 FQGNSA come from the germline V gene. CDR3 amino acids: CASSFLSARAGGPGETQYF.

The chain combines TRBV7-2 with TRBJ2-7; TCRdb outputs TRBD1, but without DNA this stays unchecked. CDR3 length: 16 amino acids. Per germline, CDR1 SGHTA and CDR2 FQGNSA. The chain's CDR3 is CASSLDGRGSSYEQYF.

The rearrangement uses TRBV19 and TRBJ2-1; the D gene TCRdb calls, TRBD2, cannot be checked with no DNA. The CDR3 sequence is 15 residues long. Looked up from germline, CDR1 is LNHDA and CDR2 is SQIVND (reference sequence). The CDR3 here is CASSNLAGGYNEQFF.

The V and J genes are TRBV9 and TRBJ1-4. CDR3 size: 15 residues. The germline V gene has CDR1 SGDLS and CDR2 YYNGEE. CDR3 region: CASSPAGATNEKLFF.

This sequence joins TRBV29-1 and TRBJ1-1. Germline loops: CDR1 SQVTM, CDR2 ANQGSEA. CDR3 length equals 12 residues. CDR3 residues: CSVEDRGAEAFF.

The J gene is TRBJ1-6, the V gene TRBV6-6. From germline, CDR1 is MNHNY and CDR2 SVGAGI (reference sequence). The CDR3 is 12 amino acids. This CDR3 is CASSYSNSPLHF.

CDR3 loop: CASSPGVNEQFF. The genes are TRBV7-2 and TRBJ2-1; TCRdb designates TRBD1, a call that cannot be tested without DNA. This CDR3 region has 12 residues. CDR1 SGHTA and CDR2 FQGNSA come from the germline V gene.

The genes are TRBV28 and TRBJ1-5; checking the TCRdb D call of TRBD1 is not possible without DNA. This CDR3 is 16 amino acids long. Germline CDR1 is MDHEN and CDR2 is SYDVKM. The CDR3: CASSLPGTKRGQPQHF.

The chain has TRBV29-1 and TRBJ2-1; TCRdb's assignment of TRBD2 cannot be checked, as there is no DNA. Germline-derived CDR1 and CDR2 are SQVTM and ANQGSEA. The CDR3 totals 17 residues. CDR3 loop: CSVEGVLAGPSYNEQFF.

The chain recombines TRBV5-1 with TRBJ2-5; TCRdb picks TRBD2, but there is no DNA to check that call. This CDR3 has 17 amino acids. Per germline, CDR1 SGHRS and CDR2 YFSETQ. The chain's CDR3 is CASSWGLAGLQQETQYF.

The chain links TRBV4-1 to TRBJ2-3; absent DNA, TCRdb's TRBD1 call cannot be checked. The CDR3 sequence is 16 residues long. Germline V gene lookup returns CDR1 MGHRA and CDR2 YSYEKL. The CDR3 sequence is CASSLADGEYTDTQYF.

V is TRBV7-9 and J is TRBJ1-1. Germline V gene data show CDR1 as SEHNR and CDR2 as FQNEAQ (reference sequence). The CDR3 has 13 residues. CDR3 amino acids: CASSKPANTEAFF. The full variable domain, its missing parts supplied by reference TRBV7-9 and TRBJ1-1, is DTGVSQNPRHKITKRGQNVTFRCDPISEHNRLYWYRQTLGQGPEFLTYFQNEAQLEKSRLLSDRFSAERPKGSFSTLEIQRTEQGDSAMYLCASSKPANTEAFFGQGTRLTVV.

This chain links TRBV10-2 with TRBJ1-1. Germline-derived CDR1 and CDR2 are WSHSY and SAAADI. The CDR3 contains 16 residues. The CDR3 protein is CASCQSGDLLNTEAFF.